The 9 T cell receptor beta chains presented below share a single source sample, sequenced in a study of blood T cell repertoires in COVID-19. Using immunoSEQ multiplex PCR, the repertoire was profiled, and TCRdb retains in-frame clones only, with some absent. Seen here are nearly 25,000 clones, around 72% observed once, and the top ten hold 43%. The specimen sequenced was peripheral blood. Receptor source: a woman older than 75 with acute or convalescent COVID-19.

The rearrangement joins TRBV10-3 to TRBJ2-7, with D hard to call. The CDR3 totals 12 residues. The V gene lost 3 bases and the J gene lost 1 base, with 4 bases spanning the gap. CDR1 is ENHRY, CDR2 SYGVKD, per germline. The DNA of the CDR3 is TGTGCCATCAGTGACAGTTCCTACGAGCAGTACTTC. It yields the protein CAISDSSYEQYF.

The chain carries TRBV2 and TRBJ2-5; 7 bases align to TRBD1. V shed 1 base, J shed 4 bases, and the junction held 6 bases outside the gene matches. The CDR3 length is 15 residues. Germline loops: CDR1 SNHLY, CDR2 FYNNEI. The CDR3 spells CASSEGPRQGETQYF. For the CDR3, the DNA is TGTGCCAGCAGTGAAGGACCGAGACAGGGAGAGACCCAGTACTTC. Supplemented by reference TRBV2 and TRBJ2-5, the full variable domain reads EPEVTQTPSHQVTQMGQEVILRCVPISNHLYFYWYRQILGQKVEFLVSFYNNEISEKSEIFDDQFSVERPDGSNFTLKIRSTKLEDSAMYFCASSEGPRQGETQYFGPGTRLLVL.

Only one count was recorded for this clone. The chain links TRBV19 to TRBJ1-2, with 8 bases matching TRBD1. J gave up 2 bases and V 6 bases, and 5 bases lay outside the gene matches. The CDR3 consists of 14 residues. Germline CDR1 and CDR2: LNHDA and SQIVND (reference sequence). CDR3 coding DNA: TGTGCCAGTAGGCTAGGACAGGGAAACTATGGCTACACCTTC. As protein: CASRLGQGNYGYTF.

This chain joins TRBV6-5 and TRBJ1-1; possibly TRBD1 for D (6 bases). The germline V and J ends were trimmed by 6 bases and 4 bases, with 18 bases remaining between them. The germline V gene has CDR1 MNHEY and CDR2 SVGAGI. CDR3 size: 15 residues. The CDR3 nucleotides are TGTGCCAGCAGCGACACCAGGGGAGAGAGCACTGAAGCTTTCTTT. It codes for CASSDTRGESTEAFF.

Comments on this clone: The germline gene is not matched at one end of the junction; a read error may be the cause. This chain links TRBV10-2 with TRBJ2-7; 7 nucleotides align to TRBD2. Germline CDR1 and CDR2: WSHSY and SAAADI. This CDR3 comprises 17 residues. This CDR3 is CASSESPGLKSSHEQYF. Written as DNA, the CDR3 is TGCGCCAGCAGTGAGTCCCCGGGACTAAAGTCCTCCCACGAGCAGTACTTC.

CDR3 amino acids: CASRSGQGTYGYTF. The CDR3 nucleotides read TGTGCCAGCAGGTCGGGACAGGGGACTTATGGCTACACCTTC. The chain employs TRBV2 and TRBJ1-2, with 10 nucleotides matching TRBD1. The germline V gene has CDR1 SNHLY and CDR2 FYNNEI. After removal of 6 bases from V and 5 bases from J, the junction contained 6 bases not matched to a gene. The CDR3 has 14 amino acids.

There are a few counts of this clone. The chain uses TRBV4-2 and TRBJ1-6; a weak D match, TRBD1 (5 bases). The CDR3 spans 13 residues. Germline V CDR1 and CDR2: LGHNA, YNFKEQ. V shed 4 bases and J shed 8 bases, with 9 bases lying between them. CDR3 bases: TGTGCCAGCAGCCGGGAGGGGTATTCACCCCTCCACTTT. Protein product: CASSREGYSPLHF.

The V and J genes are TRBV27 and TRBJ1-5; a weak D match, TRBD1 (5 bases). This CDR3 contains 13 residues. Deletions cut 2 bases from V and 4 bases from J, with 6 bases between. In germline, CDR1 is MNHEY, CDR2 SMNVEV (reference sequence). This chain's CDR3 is CASSLAGNQPQHF. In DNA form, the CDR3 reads TGTGCCAGCAGTTTAGCAGGGAATCAGCCCCAGCATTTT.

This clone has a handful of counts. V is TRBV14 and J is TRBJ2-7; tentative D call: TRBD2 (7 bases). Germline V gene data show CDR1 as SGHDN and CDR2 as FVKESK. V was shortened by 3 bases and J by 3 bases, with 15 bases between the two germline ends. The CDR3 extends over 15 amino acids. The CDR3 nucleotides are TGTGCCAGCAGCCAGGGGGGGGGCCTTCTCTACGAGCAGTACTTC. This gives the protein CASSQGGGLLYEQYF.